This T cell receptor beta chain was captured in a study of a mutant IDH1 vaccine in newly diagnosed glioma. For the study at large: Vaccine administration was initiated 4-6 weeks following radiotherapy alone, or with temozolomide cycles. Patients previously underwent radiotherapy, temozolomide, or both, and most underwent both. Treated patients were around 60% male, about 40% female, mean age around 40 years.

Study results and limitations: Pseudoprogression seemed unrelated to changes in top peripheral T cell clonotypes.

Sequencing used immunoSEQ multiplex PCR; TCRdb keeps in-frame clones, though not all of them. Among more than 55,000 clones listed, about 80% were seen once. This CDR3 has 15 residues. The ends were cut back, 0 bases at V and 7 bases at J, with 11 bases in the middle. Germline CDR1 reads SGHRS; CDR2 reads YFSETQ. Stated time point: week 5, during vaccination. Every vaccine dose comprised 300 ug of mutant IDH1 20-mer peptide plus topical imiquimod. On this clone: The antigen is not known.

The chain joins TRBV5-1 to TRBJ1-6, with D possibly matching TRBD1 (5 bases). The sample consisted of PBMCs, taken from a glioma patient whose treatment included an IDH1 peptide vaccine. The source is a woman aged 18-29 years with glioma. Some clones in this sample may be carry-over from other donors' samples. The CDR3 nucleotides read TGCGCCAGCAGCTTGGCCGCGGGGCTCAATTCACCCCTCCACTTT. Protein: CASSLAAGLNSPLHF.